This TCR beta chain was recovered during a study of graft-versus-host responses after intestinal transplantation. The protocol was immunoSEQ multiplex PCR, while the TCRdb copy is restricted to in-frame clones and leaves out a portion. The profile shows about 23,000 clones, roughly 44% of them singletons. This CDR3 has 13 amino acids. Plates contained approximately 200,000 CFSE-labeled responder cells and approximately 200,000 irradiated, violet-dye-labeled stimulator cells. Only one count was recorded for this clone. The sequencing here drew on alloreactive CD8+ T cells from a mixed lymphocyte reaction culture, taken before transplantation. The subset was: CFSE-low proliferating T cells sorted from approximately six-day pre-transplant mixed lymphocyte reaction (GvH or HvG direction). This chain connects TRBV21-1 to TRBJ1-5. TRBV21-1 is assigned pseudogene status. The sequence was collected from a human patient who was an organ donor for intestinal transplantation. CDR3 residues: CASSKATGQPQHF. CDR3 DNA sequence: TGTGCCAGCAGCAAAGCGACGGGACAGCCCCAGCATTTT.